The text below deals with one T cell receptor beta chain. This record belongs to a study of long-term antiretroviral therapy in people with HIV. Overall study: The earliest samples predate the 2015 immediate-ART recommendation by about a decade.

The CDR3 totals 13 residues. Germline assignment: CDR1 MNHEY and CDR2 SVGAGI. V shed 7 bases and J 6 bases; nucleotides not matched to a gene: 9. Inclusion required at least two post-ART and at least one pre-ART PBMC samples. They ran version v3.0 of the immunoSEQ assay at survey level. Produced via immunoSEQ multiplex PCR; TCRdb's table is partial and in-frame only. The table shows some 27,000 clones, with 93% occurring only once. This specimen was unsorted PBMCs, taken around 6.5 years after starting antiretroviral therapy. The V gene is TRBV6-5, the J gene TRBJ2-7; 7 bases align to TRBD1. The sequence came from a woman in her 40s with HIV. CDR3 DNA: TGTGCCAGCAACTACTACAGGGGCGGCGAGCAGTACTTC. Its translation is CASNYYRGGEQYF.